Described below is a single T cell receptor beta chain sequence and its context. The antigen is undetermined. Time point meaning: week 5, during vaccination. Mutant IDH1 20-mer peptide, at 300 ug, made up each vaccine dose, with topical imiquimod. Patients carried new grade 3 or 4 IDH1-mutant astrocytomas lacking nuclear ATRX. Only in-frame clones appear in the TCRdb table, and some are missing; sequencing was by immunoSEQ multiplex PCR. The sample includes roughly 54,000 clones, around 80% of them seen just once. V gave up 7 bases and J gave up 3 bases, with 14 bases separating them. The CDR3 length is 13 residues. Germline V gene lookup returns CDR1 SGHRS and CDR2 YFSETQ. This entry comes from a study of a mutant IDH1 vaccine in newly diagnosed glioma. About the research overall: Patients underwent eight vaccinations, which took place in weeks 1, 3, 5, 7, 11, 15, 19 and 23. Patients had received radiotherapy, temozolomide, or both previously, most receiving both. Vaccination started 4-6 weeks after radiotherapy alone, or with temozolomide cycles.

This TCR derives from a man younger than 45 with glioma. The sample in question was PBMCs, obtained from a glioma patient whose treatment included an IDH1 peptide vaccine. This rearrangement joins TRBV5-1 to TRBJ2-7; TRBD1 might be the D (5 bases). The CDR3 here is CASARQSYYEQYF. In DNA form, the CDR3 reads TGCGCCAGCGCTCGACAGAGCTACTACGAGCAGTACTTC.